This T cell receptor beta chain was profiled in a study of T cells after posttransplantation cyclophosphamide (dated by TCRdb to 2016 to 2018). Background on the whole study: Using TRB sequencing, the study followed how the T cell repertoire reconstituted after myeloablative bone marrow transplantation in which posttransplantation cyclophosphamide served as GVHD prophylaxis. Samples from a few dozen PTCy-treated patients, along with samples from around 16 of their related bone marrow donors, underwent antigen receptor sequencing. Public TRB sequences were searched against a database of over 3,600 sequences associated with responses to pathogens, tumor antigens, self-antigens and alloantigens. In 3 patients, TRB sequencing was also performed on up to roughly 3 more blood samples taken 2 to 5.2 years after transplant, and in a handful of patients, pretransplant blood was also TRB-sequenced. TRA and TRB clonality were tightly correlated in roughly ten samples, so subsequent TCR analyses focused on TRB only. Blood from every one of the 30 to 40 PTCy patients who had 1-year posttransplant specimens underwent TRB sequencing. General findings and caveats noted by the study authors: At 1-2 months, donor-recipient similarity was low but rose over the first year, and the later blood repertoires were often dominated by donor CD8+ memory clones. The TRB repertoires of T cells infiltrating skin or GI tract showed only limited overlap with the TRB repertoires of T cells in blood. Across roughly 45 patients, recipient CMV seropositivity and CMV reactivation were highly associated with TRB clonality; PTCy diversity was similar to CNI/methotrexate controls.

Genomic DNA was the input for TRB sequencing, which was run either with the immunoSEQ assay at survey resolution or with the hsTCRB kit. Per the source publication's procedure: The immunoSEQ software was used for initial read processing, and the LymphoSeq R package was used for repertoire analyses. Clonality was computed as 1 minus normalized Shannon entropy; Gini coefficient was also calculated for each TRB dataset. Phenotypes of unsorted samples were inferred by mapping TRB sequences from sorted subsets of the recipient or donor onto the same recipient's unsorted samples. The immuneACCESS repertoire file appears here via TCRdb, limited to in-frame rearrangements. These files lack a portion of the clones; in checked studies, under half of the deficit traces to unresolved V genes, and the cause of the others is not known. V, J and clone size derive from that table, while D and trimming were established from the DNA sequence. Counted in this sample were 15,000 to 20,000 clones; 87% of them appeared once. Around 4% of the sample is in the top ten clones.

A note on this clone: Its cognate antigen has yet to be identified. Nothing much larger sits one base from this clone, and base qualities are not available.

V ends up 3 bases short and J 3 bases short, with an unmatched junction base count of 6. The CDR3 starts with the cysteine, ends with the phenylalanine, and has 15 residues. Here the CDR3 DNA is all that survives: 45 bases in frame from base 1. From a lookup of the germline V gene (reference sequence), CDR1 and CDR2 are MNHEY and SMNVEV. The control cohort consisted of approximately ten patients who had myeloablative marrow transplants with methotrexate plus a calcineurin inhibitor and who were sampled 1 year after transplant. Mononuclear cells from peripheral blood and bone marrow were separated by Ficoll-Hypaque density centrifugation and then cryopreserved.

This receptor chain uses TRBV27 and TRBJ2-7, with TRBD1 identical over 9 junction bases. The sample consisted of PBMCs, taken after an allogeneic stem cell transplant with a calcineurin inhibitor and methotrexate. The sequence was collected from a male patient aged 50 to 60 who received an allogeneic stem cell transplant from an unrelated donor, was CMV-positive, and had chronic GVHD only. Following a transplant, a fraction of the T cells may be traceable to the graft donor. The CDR3 here reads CASSLGTGSVYEQYF. The sequence in DNA is TGTGCCAGCAGTTTGGGGACAGGGTCTGTCTACGAGCAGTACTTC.